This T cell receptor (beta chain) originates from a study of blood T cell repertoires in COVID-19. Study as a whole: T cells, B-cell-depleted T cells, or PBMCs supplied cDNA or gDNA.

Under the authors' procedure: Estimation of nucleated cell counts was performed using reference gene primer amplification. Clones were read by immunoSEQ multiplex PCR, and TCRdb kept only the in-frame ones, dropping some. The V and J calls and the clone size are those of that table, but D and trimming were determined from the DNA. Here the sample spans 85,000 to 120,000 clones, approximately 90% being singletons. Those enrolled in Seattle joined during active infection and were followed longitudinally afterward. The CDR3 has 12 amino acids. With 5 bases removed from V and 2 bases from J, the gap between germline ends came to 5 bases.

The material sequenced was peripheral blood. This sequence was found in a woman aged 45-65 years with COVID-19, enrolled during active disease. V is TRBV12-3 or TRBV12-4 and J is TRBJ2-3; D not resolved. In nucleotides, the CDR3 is TGTGCCAGCAGTGAGCCCACAGATACGCAGTATTTT. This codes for CASSEPTDTQYF.